This T cell receptor beta chain was found in a study of T cells in Graves' hyperthyroidism and ophthalmopathy. Study results and limitations: Blood also contained most expanded thyroid clonotypes above 0.001.

On this clonotype: No antigen is known for it.

TCR beta CDR3 region amplification was performed from RNA transcripts. The HTBI primer set was used in a first-round RT-PCR of the TCR CDR3. TCRdb re-called the multiplex PCR reads with MiXCR, one entry per CDR3 protein. The sample holds about 700,000 distinct CDR3 sequences, less than 45% seen once. A patient was excluded if there was uncontrolled infection, other autoimmune disease, pregnancy or lactation. On the basis of clinical symptoms, serum thyroxine and TRAb, thyroid ultrasound and orbital computed tomography, diagnoses were made. Trimming left V 1 base short and J 5 bases short, with 12 bases between. Germline CDR1 SGDLS, CDR2 YYNGEE. This CDR3 spans 14 amino acids.

The receptor was isolated from an adult man with Graves' disease, either hyperthyroidism or ophthalmopathy (not recorded which). Sequencing was performed on peripheral blood or thyroid tissue (not recorded which). The V and J genes are TRBV9 and TRBJ2-5; possibly TRBD1 or TRBD2 for D (5 bases each). The CDR3 DNA reads TGTGCCAGCAGCGTACAAGGGGAGTGGGAGACCCAGTACTTC. Its protein product is CASSVQGEWETQYF. Filled out from reference TRBV9 and TRBJ2-5, the complete variable domain reads DSGVTQTPKHLITATGQRVTLRCSPRSGDLSVYWYQQSLDQGLQFLIQYYNGEERAKGNILERFSAQQFPDLHSELNLSSLELGDSALYFCASSVQGEWETQYFGPGTRLLVL.